The rows below give T cell receptor beta chains drawn from one sample of a study of T cell responses to AZD1222 COVID-19 vaccine. The method was immunoSEQ multiplex PCR; TCRdb's version includes in-frame clones alone and lacks a portion of them. Here the sample spans approximately 140,000 clones, approximately 92% being singletons. The sequencing here drew on peripheral blood, taken on day 0 of AZD1222 vaccination. These receptors came from an adult in good health. The CDR3 runs from the conserved cysteine through the conserved F or W. D genes are given only for firm matches. Only some rows state a clone size, as once, few, many or a class for expanded clones.

j_call	v_call	d_call	clone_size	cdr3_nt	cdr3_aa
TRBJ1-2	TRBV6-5	TRBD1	-	TGTGCCTCAATGCAGGGGGCTAACTATGGCTACACCTTC	CASMQGANYGYTF
TRBJ1-4	TRBV5-4	-	-	TGTGCCAGCAGCTTGGAGGCAGGGAATGAAAAACTGTTTTTT	CASSLEAGNEKLFF
TRBJ1-1	TRBV21-1	-	-	TGTGCCAGCAGCAAAGTCCCGGGACGGGTCCCCCTTGGGGCTTTCTTT	CASSKVPGRVPLGAFF
TRBJ1-4	TRBV29-1	-	-	TGCAGCGTTGAGATCGGGGCGGAAAAACTGTTTTTT	CSVEIGAEKLFF
TRBJ1-1	TRBV6-5	-	-	TGTGCCAGCATTCCGTCAGGAGGGACTGAAGCTTTCTTT	CASIPSGGTEAFF
TRBJ2-1	TRBV5-1	-	-	TGCGCCAGCAGCTTGTGGCCTAGCGTTTCTAATGAGCAGTTCTTC	CASSLWPSVSNEQFF
TRBJ1-1	TRBV7-9	-	once	TGTGCCAGCAGCCCCCCTGGGGGGTTCGATGAAGCTTTCTTT	CASSPPGGFDEAFF
TRBJ2-7	TRBV3-1/TRBV3-2	-	-	TGTGCCAGCAGCCAGAACGGGGCCTACGAGCAGTACTTC	CASSQNGAYEQYF
TRBJ2-7	TRBV29-1	-	-	TGCAGCGTTACTAAGGACTCGGCCCGCGGGCAGTACTTC	CSVTKDSARGQYF
TRBJ1-2	TRBV27	-	-	TGTGCCAGCAGTTTCGGGGGTGGCTATGGCTACACCTTC	CASSFGGGYGYTF
TRBJ1-1	TRBV14	-	-	TGTGCCAGCAGCCAAGATAGCTGGGACAAGAACACTGAAGCTTTCTTT	CASSQDSWDKNTEAFF
TRBJ1-1	TRBV27	TRBD1	-	TGTGCCAGCAGTCCGTGGGACAGTGCCATGAACACTGAAGCTTTCTTT	CASSPWDSAMNTEAFF
TRBJ2-7	TRBV7-6	-	-	TGTGCCAGCAGCTTAGGGCCCCAATCCTACGAGCAGTACTTC	CASSLGPQSYEQYF
TRBJ1-4	TRBV9	TRBD1	-	TGTGCCAGCAGCGTGACAGGGGAGGGCGAAAAACTGTTTTTT	CASSVTGEGEKLFF
TRBJ1-6	TRBV29-1	TRBD1	-	TGCAGCGTTGGGGACAGAAATAATTCACCCCTCCACTTT	CSVGDRNNSPLHF
TRBJ1-1	TRBV12-3/TRBV12-4	-	-	TGTGCCAGCAGTTTAAGCGGGGGGGCTGAAGCTTTCTTT	CASSLSGGAEAFF
TRBJ1-1	TRBV30	-	-	TGTGCCTGGAGTGTGGGGCAGGGGAACACTGAAGCTTTCTTT	CAWSVGQGNTEAFF
TRBJ1-1	TRBV27	TRBD1	-	TGTGCCAGCAGTTTTCATAGTCAGGGGGACACTGAAGCTTTCTTT	CASSFHSQGDTEAFF
TRBJ1-2	TRBV19	-	-	TGTGCCAGTAGTTCTCGCGATTCTGGCTACACCTTC	CASSSRDSGYTF
TRBJ1-2	TRBV5-4	TRBD1	-	TGTGCCAGCAGCCCACGGACAGGGGGCGGGCGTGGCTACACCTTC	CASSPRTGGGRGYTF
TRBJ2-5	TRBV4-1	-	-	TGCGCCAGCAGCCTCGCCTTAGAAGAGACCCAGTACTTC	CASSLALEETQYF
TRBJ2-5	TRBV5-4	TRBD1	-	TGTGCCAGCAGCTTGGAGGGGGCCGGGACCCAGTACTTC	CASSLEGAGTQYF
TRBJ2-1	TRBV10-3	-	once	TGTGCCATCAGTGAGTCGGGGGGGACATTGCAGTTCTTC	CAISESGGTLQFF
TRBJ2-1	TRBV7-3	TRBD1	-	TGTGCCAGCAGCCGTGGACAGGGTATGGATGAGCAGTTCTTC	CASSRGQGMDEQFF
TRBJ1-2	TRBV3-1/TRBV3-2	-	-	TGTGCCAGCAGCCAAGCTGTGAAGGGGCATGGCTACACCTTC	CASSQAVKGHGYTF
TRBJ2-4	TRBV7-9	-	-	TGTGCCAGCAGCTTAGAGCGGGACAGGTCCGTTCAGTACTTC	CASSLERDRSVQYF
TRBJ2-7	TRBV4-1	TRBD2	-	TGCGCCAGCAGCCAAGAATGGGGACTAGGACCCTACGAGCAGTACTTC	CASSQEWGLGPYEQYF
TRBJ1-4	TRBV9	-	-	TGTGCCAGCAGCGTAGTGGGTGTAAGGGGAGAAAAACTGTTTTTT	CASSVVGVRGEKLFF
TRBJ2-1	TRBV24-1	-	-	TGTGCCACCAGTGACCCTTTGAACAGGGCCCATGAGCAGTTCTTC	CATSDPLNRAHEQFF
TRBJ1-4	TRBV4-3	-	-	TGCGCCAGCAGCAATACAGGGACGTGGGGAGAAAAACTGTTTTTT	CASSNTGTWGEKLFF
TRBJ1-5	TRBV10-3	-	few	TGTGCCATCAGTGAGTCTGGCGGACGCTCCAATCAGCCCCAGCATTTT	CAISESGGRSNQPQHF
TRBJ1-1	TRBV29-1	TRBD1	-	TGCAGCGTCGGAACGGACAGGGTTAACACTGAAGCTTTCTTT	CSVGTDRVNTEAFF
TRBJ1-1	TRBV7-9	-	few	TGTGCCAGCAGCTTTAGGAGGGGGAACGCTGAAGCTTTCTTT	CASSFRRGNAEAFF
TRBJ1-2	TRBV9	TRBD1	-	TGTGCCAGCAGCGTAGCGCAGACAGGGCTCTATGGCTACACCTTC	CASSVAQTGLYGYTF
TRBJ2-3	TRBV28	-	-	TGTGCCAGCAGAGGCGATACGCAGTATTTT	CASRGDTQYF
TRBJ1-3	TRBV2	-	-	TGTGCCAGCAGGTACAGGGTAAGCTCTGGAAACACCATATATTTT	CASRYRVSSGNTIYF
TRBJ1-1	TRBV7-2	TRBD1	-	TGTGCCAGCAGCTTAGGTCCGGAGACAGGGGCTTTCTTT	CASSLGPETGAFF
TRBJ2-1	TRBV7-6	-	-	TGTGCCAGCAGCTATACTAGCCCCGGGGTCTACAATGAGCAGTTCTTC	CASSYTSPGVYNEQFF
TRBJ1-2	TRBV30	-	-	TGTGCCTGGAGTGTATTTAAGGGTGGCTACACCTTC	CAWSVFKGGYTF
TRBJ1-3	TRBV19	-	-	TGTGCCAGTAGTATCATCAATTTCGGAGCTTCTGGAAACACCATATATTTT	CASSIINFGASGNTIYF
TRBJ2-1	TRBV24-1	-	-	TGTGCCACCAGTGATTCCCAGGTTGGCGGTGAGCAGTTCTTC	CATSDSQVGGEQFF
TRBJ2-3	TRBV20-1	TRBD2	-	TGCAGTGCTAGTGGTAGCGGGAGGTCAGATACGCAGTATTTT	CSASGSGRSDTQYF
TRBJ2-3	TRBV28	-	-	TGTGCCAGCAACCTCGGACGGGGGGCACTGAGAGATACGCAGTATTTT	CASNLGRGALRDTQYF
TRBJ2-5	TRBV15	-	once	TGTGCCACCAGCAGAGTAGGTTTGTCATCCCAAGAGACCCAGTACTTC	CATSRVGLSSQETQYF
TRBJ1-4	TRBV28	TRBD1	-	TGTGCCAGCATCCCCGGACAGGGATGGGAAAAACTGTTTTTT	CASIPGQGWEKLFF
TRBJ2-7	TRBV7-2	-	-	TGTGCCAGCAGCTTATTAATCTACGAGCAGTACTTC	CASSLLIYEQYF
TRBJ1-2	TRBV27	-	-	TGTGCCAGCAGTTTCGGGGGCGCTGGTGGCTACACCTTC	CASSFGGAGGYTF